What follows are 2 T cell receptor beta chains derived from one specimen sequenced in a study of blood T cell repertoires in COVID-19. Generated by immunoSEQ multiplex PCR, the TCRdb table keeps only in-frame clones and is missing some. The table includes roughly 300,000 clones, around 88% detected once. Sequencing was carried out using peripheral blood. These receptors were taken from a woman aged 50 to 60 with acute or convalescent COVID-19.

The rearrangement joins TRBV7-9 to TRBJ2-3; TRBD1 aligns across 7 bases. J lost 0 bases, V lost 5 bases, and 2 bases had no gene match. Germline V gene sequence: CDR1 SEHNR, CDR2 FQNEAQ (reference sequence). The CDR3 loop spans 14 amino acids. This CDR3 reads CASSLTGSTDTQYF. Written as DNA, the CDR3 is TGTGCCAGCAGCCTGACAGGGAGCACAGATACGCAGTATTTT. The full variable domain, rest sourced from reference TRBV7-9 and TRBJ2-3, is DTGVSQNPRHKITKRGQNVTFRCDPISEHNRLYWYRQTLGQGPEFLTYFQNEAQLEKSRLLSDRFSAERPKGSFSTLEIQRTEQGDSAMYLCASSLTGSTDTQYFGPGTRLTVL.

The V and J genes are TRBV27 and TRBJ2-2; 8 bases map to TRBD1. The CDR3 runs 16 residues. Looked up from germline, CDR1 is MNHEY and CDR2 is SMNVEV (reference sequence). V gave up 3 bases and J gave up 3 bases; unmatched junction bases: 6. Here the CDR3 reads CASSFPDRVDTGELFF. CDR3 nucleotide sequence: TGTGCCAGCAGTTTTCCGGACAGGGTCGACACCGGGGAGCTGTTTTTT.